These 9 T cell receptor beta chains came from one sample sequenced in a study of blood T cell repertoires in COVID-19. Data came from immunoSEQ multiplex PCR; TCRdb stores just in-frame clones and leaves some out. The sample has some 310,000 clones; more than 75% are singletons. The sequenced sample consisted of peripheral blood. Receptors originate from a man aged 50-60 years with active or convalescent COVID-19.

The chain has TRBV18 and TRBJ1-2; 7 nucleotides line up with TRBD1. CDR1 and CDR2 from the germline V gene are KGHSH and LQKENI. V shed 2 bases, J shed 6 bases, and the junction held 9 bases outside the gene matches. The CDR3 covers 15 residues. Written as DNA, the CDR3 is TGTGCCAGCTCACCATGGCCAGACCAGGGGGATGGCTACACCTTC. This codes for CASSPWPDQGDGYTF.

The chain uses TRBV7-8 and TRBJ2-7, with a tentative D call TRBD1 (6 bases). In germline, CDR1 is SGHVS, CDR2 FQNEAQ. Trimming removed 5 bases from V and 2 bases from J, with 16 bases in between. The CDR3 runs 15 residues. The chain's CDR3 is CASSPNWTDPYEQYF. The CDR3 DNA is TGTGCCAGCAGCCCTAATTGGACAGACCCCTACGAGCAGTACTTC.

CDR3 protein: CASIRDRGTDTQYF. For the CDR3, the DNA is TGTGCCAGCATTCGGGACAGGGGCACAGATACGCAGTATTTT. This rearrangement joins TRBV6-5 to TRBJ2-3; 9 bases match TRBD1. CDR3 length: 14 amino acids. Germline V gene sequence: CDR1 MNHEY, CDR2 SVGAGI. After removal of 7 bases from V and 1 base from J, the junction contained 3 bases not matched to a gene.

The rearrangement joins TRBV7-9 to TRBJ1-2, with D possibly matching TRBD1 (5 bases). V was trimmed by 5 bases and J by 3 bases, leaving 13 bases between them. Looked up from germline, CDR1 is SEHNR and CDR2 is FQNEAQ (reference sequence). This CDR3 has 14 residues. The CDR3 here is CASSPTWTHYGYTF. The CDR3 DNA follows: TGTGCCAGCAGCCCTACGTGGACACACTATGGCTACACCTTC.

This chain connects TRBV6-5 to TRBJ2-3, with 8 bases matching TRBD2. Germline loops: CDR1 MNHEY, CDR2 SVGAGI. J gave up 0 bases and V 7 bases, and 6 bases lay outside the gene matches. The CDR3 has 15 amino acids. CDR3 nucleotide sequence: TGTGCCAGCAATATAGCGGGGAGGAGCACAGATACGCAGTATTTT. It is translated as CASNIAGRSTDTQYF.

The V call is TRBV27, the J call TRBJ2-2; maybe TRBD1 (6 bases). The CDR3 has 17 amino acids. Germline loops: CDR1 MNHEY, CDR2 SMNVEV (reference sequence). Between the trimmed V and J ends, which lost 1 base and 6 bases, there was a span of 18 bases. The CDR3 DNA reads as TGTGCCAGCAGTTTATTCTCGGTTGCAGGGGCGGCCGGGGAGCTGTTTTTT. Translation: CASSLFSVAGAAGELFF.

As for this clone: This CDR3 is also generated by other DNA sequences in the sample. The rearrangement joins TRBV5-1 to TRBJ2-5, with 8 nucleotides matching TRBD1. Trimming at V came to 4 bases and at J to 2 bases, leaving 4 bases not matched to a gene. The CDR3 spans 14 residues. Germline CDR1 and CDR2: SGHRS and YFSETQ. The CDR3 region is CASSPQGAQETQYF. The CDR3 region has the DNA TGCGCCAGCAGCCCTCAGGGGGCTCAAGAGACCCAGTACTTC.

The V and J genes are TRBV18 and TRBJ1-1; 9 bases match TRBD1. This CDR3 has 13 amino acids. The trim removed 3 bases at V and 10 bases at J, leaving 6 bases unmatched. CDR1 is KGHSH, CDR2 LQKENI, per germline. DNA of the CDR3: TGTGCCAGCTCACCCCGGGACAGGGAAAGAGCTTTCTTT. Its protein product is CASSPRDRERAFF. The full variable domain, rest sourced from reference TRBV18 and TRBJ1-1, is NAGVMQNPRHLVRRRGQEARLRCSPMKGHSHVYWYRQLPEEGLKFMVYLQKENIIDESGMPKERFSAEFPKEGPSILRIQQVVRGDSAAYFCASSPRDRERAFFGQGTRLTVV.

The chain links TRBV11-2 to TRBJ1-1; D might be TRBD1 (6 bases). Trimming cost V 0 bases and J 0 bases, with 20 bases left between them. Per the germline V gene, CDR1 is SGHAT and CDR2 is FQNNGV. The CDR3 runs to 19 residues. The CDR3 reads CASSLDYAAPDRLNTEAFF. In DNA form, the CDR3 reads TGTGCCAGCAGCTTAGATTATGCCGCCCCAGACAGGTTGAACACTGAAGCTTTCTTT.